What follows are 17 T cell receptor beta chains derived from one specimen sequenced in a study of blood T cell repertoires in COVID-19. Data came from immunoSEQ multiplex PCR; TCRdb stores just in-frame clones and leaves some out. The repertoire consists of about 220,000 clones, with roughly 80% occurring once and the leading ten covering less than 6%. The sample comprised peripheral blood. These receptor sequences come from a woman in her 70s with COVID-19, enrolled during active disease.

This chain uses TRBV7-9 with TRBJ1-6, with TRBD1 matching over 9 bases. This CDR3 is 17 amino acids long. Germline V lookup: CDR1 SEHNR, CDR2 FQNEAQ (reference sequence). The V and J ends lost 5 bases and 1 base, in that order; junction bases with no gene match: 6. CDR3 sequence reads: CASSEGTGRSYNSPLHF. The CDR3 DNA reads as TGTGCCAGCAGCGAGGGGACAGGGAGATCCTATAATTCACCCCTCCACTTT.

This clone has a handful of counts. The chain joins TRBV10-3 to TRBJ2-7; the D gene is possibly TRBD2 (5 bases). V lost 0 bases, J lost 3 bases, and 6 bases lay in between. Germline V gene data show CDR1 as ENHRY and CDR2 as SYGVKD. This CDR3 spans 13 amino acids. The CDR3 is CAISESGVYEQYF. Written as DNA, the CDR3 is TGTGCCATCAGTGAGTCGGGAGTCTACGAGCAGTACTTC.

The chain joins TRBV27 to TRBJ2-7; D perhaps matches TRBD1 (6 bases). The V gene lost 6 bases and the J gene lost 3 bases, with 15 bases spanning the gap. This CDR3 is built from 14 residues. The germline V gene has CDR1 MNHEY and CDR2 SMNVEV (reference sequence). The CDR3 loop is CASRIRQANYEQYF. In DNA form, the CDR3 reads TGTGCCAGCAGGATAAGACAGGCGAACTACGAGCAGTACTTC.

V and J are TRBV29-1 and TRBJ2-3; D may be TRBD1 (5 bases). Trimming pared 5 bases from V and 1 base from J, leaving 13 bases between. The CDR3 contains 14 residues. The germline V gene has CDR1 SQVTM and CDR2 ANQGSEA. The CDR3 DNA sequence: TGCAGCGTTTCATGGCAGGGCCGCACAGATACGCAGTATTTT. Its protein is CSVSWQGRTDTQYF.

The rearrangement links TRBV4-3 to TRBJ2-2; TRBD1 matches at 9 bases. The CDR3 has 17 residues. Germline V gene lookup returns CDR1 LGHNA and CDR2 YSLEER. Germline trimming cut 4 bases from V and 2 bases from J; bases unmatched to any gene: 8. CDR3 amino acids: CASSRTGGGGNTGELFF. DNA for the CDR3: TGCGCCAGCAGCCGCACAGGGGGCGGAGGCAACACCGGGGAGCTGTTTTTT.

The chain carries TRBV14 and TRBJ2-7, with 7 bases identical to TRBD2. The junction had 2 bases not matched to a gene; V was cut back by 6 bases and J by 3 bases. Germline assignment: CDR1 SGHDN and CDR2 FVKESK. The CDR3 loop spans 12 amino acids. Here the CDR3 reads CASSPSGYEQYF. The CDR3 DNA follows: TGTGCCAGCAGTCCTAGCGGCTACGAGCAGTACTTC.

CDR3 DNA sequence: TGTGCCAGCAGCTTGGTCAGGGGGAGCGGCAATCAGCCCCAGCATTTT. As protein: CASSLVRGSGNQPQHF. The chain couples TRBV5-8 to TRBJ1-5, with 7 bases aligning to TRBD1. This CDR3 has 16 amino acids. CDR1 is SGHTS and CDR2 is YDEGEE in the germline V gene. V shed 0 bases and J 2 bases; nucleotides not matched to a gene: 5.

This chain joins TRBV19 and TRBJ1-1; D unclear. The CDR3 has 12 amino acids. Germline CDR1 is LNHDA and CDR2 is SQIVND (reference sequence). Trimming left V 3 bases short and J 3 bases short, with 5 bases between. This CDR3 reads CASSITDTEAFF. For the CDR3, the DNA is TGTGCCAGTAGTATCACAGACACTGAAGCTTTCTTT.

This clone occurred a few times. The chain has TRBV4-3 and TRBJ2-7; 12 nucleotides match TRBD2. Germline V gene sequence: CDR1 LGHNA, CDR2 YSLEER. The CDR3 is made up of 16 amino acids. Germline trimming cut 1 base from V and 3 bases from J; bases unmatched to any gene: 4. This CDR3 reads CASSQGLAGGNYEQYF. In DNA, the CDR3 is TGCGCCAGCAGCCAAGGGCTAGCGGGAGGGAACTACGAGCAGTACTTC.

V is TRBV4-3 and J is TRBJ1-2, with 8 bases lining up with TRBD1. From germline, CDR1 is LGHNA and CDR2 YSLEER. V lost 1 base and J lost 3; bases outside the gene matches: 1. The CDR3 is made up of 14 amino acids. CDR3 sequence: CASSQAGGDYGYTF. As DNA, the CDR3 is TGCGCCAGCAGCCAAGCAGGGGGCGACTATGGCTACACCTTC.

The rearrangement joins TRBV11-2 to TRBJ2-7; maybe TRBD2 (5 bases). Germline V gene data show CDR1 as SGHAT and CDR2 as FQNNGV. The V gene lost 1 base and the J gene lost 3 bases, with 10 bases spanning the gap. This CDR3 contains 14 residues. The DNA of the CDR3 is TGTGCCAGCAGCTTAGGAAGGAGCGGCTACGAGCAGTACTTC. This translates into CASSLGRSGYEQYF.

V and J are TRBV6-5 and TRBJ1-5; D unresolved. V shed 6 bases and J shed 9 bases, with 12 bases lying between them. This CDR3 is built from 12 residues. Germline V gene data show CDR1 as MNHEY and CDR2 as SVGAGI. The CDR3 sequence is CASSGLEGPQHF. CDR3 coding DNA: TGTGCCAGCAGCGGGCTTGAGGGGCCCCAGCATTTT.

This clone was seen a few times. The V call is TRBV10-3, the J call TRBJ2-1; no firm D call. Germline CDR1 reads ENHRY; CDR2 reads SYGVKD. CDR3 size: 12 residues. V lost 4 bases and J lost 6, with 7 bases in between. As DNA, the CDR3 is TGTGCCATCAGTGTAACGGGCAATGAGCAGTTCTTC. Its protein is CAISVTGNEQFF.

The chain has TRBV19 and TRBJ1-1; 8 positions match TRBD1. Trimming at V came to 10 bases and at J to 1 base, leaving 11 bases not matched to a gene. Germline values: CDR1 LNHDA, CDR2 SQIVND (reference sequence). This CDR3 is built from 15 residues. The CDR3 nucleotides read TGTGCCACCGATAAGGCAGGGGGCTCGAACACTGAAGCTTTCTTT. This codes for CATDKAGGSNTEAFF.

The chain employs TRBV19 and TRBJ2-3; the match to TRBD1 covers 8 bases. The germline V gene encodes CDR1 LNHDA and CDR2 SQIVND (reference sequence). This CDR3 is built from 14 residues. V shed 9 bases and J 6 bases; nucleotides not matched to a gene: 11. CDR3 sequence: CASKPSGGRDTQYF. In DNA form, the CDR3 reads TGTGCCAGCAAACCCTCAGGGGGCCGGGATACGCAGTATTTT.

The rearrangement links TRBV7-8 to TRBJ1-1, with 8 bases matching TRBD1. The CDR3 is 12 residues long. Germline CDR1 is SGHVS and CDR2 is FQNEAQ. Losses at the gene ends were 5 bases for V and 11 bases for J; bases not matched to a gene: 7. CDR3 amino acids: CASSPPGQAAFF. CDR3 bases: TGTGCCAGCAGCCCCCCGGGACAGGCGGCTTTCTTT.

CDR3 sequence: CASSFRQGANSPLHF. The CDR3 coding sequence is TGCGCCAGCAGCTTCCGACAGGGGGCTAATTCACCCCTCCACTTT. The V and J genes are TRBV5-1 and TRBJ1-6; 10 positions match TRBD1. Germline CDR1 reads SGHRS; CDR2 reads YFSETQ. The CDR3 consists of 15 residues. J lost 6 bases, V lost 2 bases, and 2 bases had no gene match.